The 14 T cell receptor beta chains below come from one sample, sequenced in a study of T cell changes during pregnancy in multiple sclerosis. Profiling relied on immunoSEQ multiplex PCR, and the TCRdb table lists in-frame clones only, not all of them. The data contain roughly 80,000 clones, around 93% of them singletons. The sample consisted of peripheral blood, taken in the second trimester of pregnancy. The source is a female donor with multiple sclerosis, enrolled in a pregnancy study.

This rearrangement joins TRBV5-1 to TRBJ2-7; tentatively, D is TRBD1 (6 bases). The CDR3 has 13 residues. CDR1 SGHRS and CDR2 YFSETQ come from the germline V gene. V lost 4 bases and J lost 0, with 8 bases in between. In DNA form, the CDR3 reads TGCGCCAGCAGCACAGGGAGCTCCTACGAGCAGTACTTC. Residues: CASSTGSSYEQYF.

This clone was recorded only once. The chain employs TRBV7-6 and TRBJ1-5; 7 bases line up with TRBD1. The V gene's germline CDR1 is SGHVS and CDR2 FNYEAQ. The junction had 4 bases not matched to a gene; V was cut back by 8 bases and J by 3 bases. The CDR3 has 13 residues. This CDR3 reads CASGQDLNQPQHF. In nucleotides, the CDR3 is TGTGCCAGCGGACAGGACCTCAATCAGCCCCAGCATTTT.

The V and J genes are TRBV28 and TRBJ1-5; D remains unclear. The CDR3 is 13 amino acids. Trimming stripped 7 bases from V and 9 bases from J, with 16 bases between. Germline CDR1 reads MDHEN; CDR2 reads SYDVKM. CDR3 coding DNA: TGTGCCAGCACCTGGGGAAAAGCGGGGCCCCAGCATTTT. This encodes CASTWGKAGPQHF.

The chain links TRBV21-1 to TRBJ2-3; whether TRBD2, the table's D call, matches the DNA was not checked. TRBV21-1 corresponds to a pseudogene. The CDR3 is 15 residues long. The CDR3 coding sequence is TGTGCCAGCATAGGGTATGGAGGTCCAAAGGATACGCAGTATTTT. This gives the protein CASIGYGGPKDTQYF.

This chain connects TRBV28 to TRBJ2-7, with 7 bases lining up with TRBD2. Trimming took 9 bases from V and 6 from J; bases not matched to a gene: 11. This CDR3 region has 13 residues. Germline V gives CDR1 MDHEN, CDR2 SYDVKM. This CDR3 is CASLGRVRGEQYF. In nucleotides, the CDR3 is TGTGCCAGTCTAGGGAGGGTTAGGGGCGAGCAGTACTTC.

The chain combines TRBV5-1 with TRBJ1-6; the match to TRBD1 covers 9 bases. CDR3 length: 17 amino acids. CDR1 is SGHRS and CDR2 is YFSETQ in the germline V gene. Unmatched junction bases numbered 5, after V lost 0 bases and J lost 4 bases. The DNA for the CDR3 is TGCGCCAGCAGCTTGGCCCGGACAGGGGATTATAATTCACCCCTCCACTTT. Translating it yields CASSLARTGDYNSPLHF. Drawing the rest from reference TRBV5-1 and TRBJ1-6, the complete variable domain is KAGVTQTPRYLIKTRGQQVTLSCSPISGHRSVSWYQQTPGQGLQFLFEYFSETQRNKGNFPGRFSGRQFSNSRSEMNVSTLELGDSALYLCASSLARTGDYNSPLHFGNGTRLTVT.

V is TRBV7-3 and J is TRBJ2-3; 7 bases line up with TRBD2. Germline values: CDR1 SGHTA, CDR2 FQGTGA. Unmatched junction bases numbered 7, after V lost 3 bases and J lost 1 base. This CDR3 is built from 16 residues. This CDR3 is CASSLGLRGGTDTQYF. CDR3 bases: TGTGCCAGCAGCTTGGGACTCCGGGGGGGCACAGATACGCAGTATTTT.

The rearrangement joins TRBV21-1 to TRBJ2-5; TRBD1 reflects the table's D call only, with no check against the DNA. TRBV21-1 has pseudogene status. This CDR3 is built from 14 residues. CDR3 sequence (DNA): TGTGCCAGCAGCAAAGGGACAGGGGGAGAGACCCAGTACTTC. This sequence encodes CASSKGTGGETQYF.

This chain connects TRBV2 to TRBJ2-1; 10 nucleotides agree with TRBD2. CDR1 SNHLY and CDR2 FYNNEI come from the germline V gene. This CDR3 is 16 amino acids long. V lost 2 bases, J lost 9 bases, and 10 bases stayed unmatched. CDR3 coding DNA: TGTGCCAGCAGTGAAAGGCCTAGCGGGGGTTTCAGTGAGCAGTTCTTC. Translating it yields CASSERPSGGFSEQFF. The full variable domain, completed using reference TRBV2 and TRBJ2-1, is EPEVTQTPSHQVTQMGQEVILRCVPISNHLYFYWYRQILGQKVEFLVSFYNNEISEKSEIFDDQFSVERPDGSNFTLKIRSTKLEDSAMYFCASSERPSGGFSEQFFGPGTRLTVL.

The rearrangement joins TRBV5-1 to TRBJ2-2, with D possibly matching TRBD1 (5 bases). The germline gives CDR1 SGHRS, CDR2 YFSETQ. V was shortened by 1 base and J by 0 bases, with 13 bases between the two germline ends. There are 17 residues in the CDR3. Here the CDR3 DNA reads TGCGCCAGCAGCTTGTGGCGACAGTCCGCGAACACCGGGGAGCTGTTTTTT. Translating gives CASSLWRQSANTGELFF.

As DNA, the CDR3 is TGTGCCAGCAGTTACGTTTCTGGAGTTGGCTACACCTTC. It translates to CASSYVSGVGYTF. This chain joins TRBV6-6 and TRBJ1-2; D is unresolved. Germline values: CDR1 MNHNY, CDR2 SVGAGI (reference sequence). With 2 bases removed from V and 7 bases from J, the gap between germline ends came to 11 bases. CDR3 length: 13 residues.

The J gene is TRBJ2-2, the V gene TRBV11-3, with 9 positions matching TRBD1. J gave up 5 bases and V 1 base, and 5 bases lay outside the gene matches. The CDR3 totals 16 residues. CDR1 and CDR2 from the germline V gene are SGHNT and YENEEA. In DNA, the CDR3 is TGTGCCAGCAGCTTAGGGACAGGGGTGAATACCGGGGAGCTGTTTTTT. Translating it yields CASSLGTGVNTGELFF.

This chain joins TRBV6-4 and TRBJ2-1; tentatively, D is TRBD2 (6 bases). The ends were cut back, 3 bases at V and 9 bases at J, with 6 bases in the middle. The CDR3 runs to 11 residues. Germline CDR1 reads MRHNA; CDR2 reads SNTAGT. The CDR3 nucleotides read TGTGCCAGCAGTGAGGGGGGTGAGCAGTTCTTC. The encoded protein is CASSEGGEQFF.

This chain connects TRBV6-5 to TRBJ2-7; TRBD1 is a possible D gene (6 bases). Germline values: CDR1 MNHEY, CDR2 SVGAGI. The V and J ends lost 6 bases and 3 bases respectively, with 12 bases between them. The CDR3 is 13 amino acids. CDR3: CASRYGDIYEQYF. CDR3 sequence (DNA): TGTGCCAGCAGGTACGGGGACATCTACGAGCAGTACTTC.